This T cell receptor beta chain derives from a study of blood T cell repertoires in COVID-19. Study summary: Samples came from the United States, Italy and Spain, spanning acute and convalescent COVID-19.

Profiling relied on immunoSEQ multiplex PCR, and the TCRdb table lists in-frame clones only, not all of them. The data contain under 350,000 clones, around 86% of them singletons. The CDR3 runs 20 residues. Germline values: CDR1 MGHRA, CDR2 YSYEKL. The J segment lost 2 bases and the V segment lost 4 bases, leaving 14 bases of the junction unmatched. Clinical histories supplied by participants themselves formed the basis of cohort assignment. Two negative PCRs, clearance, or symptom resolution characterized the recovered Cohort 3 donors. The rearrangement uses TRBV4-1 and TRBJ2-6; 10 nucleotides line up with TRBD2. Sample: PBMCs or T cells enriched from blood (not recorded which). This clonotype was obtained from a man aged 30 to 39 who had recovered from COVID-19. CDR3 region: CASSPNSGGVLIPGANVLTF. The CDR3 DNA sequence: TGCGCCAGCAGCCCCAACAGCGGGGGGGTCCTGATTCCTGGGGCCAACGTCCTGACTTTC.